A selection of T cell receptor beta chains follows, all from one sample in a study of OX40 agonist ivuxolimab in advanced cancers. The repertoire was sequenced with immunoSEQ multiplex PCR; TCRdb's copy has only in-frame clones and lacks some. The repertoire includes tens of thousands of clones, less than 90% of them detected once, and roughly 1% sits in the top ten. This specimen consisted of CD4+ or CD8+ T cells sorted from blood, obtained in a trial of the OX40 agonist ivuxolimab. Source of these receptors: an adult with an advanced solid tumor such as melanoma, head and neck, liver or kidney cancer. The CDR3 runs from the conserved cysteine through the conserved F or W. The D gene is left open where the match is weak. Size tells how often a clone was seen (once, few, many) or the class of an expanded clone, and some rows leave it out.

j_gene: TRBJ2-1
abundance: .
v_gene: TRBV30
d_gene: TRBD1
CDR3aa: CAWSSLRGHEQFF
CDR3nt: TGTGCCTGGAGTTCGTTGAGGGGGCATGAGCAGTTCTTC

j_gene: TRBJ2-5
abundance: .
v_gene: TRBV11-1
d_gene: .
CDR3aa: CASSLALVDGQYF
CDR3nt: TGTGCCAGCAGCTTAGCGCTGGTCGACGGCCAGTACTTC

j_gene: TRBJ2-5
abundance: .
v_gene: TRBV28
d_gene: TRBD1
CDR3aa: CASSSAGTGQETQYF
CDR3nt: TGTGCCAGCAGTTCCGCCGGGACAGGGCAAGAGACCCAGTACTTC

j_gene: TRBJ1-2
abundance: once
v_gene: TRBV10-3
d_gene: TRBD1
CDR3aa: CAISPGTAHGGYTF
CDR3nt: TGTGCCATCAGCCCCGGGACAGCCCATGGGGGCTACACCTTC

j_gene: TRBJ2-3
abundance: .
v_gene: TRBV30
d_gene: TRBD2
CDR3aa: CAGTRSSPDTQYF
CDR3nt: TGTGCCGGGACTAGAAGTTCGCCAGATACGCAGTATTTT

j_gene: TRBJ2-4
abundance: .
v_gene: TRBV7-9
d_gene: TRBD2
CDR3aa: CASSLGGGAENIQYF
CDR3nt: TGTGCCAGCAGCTTAGGCGGGGGGGCCGAAAACATTCAGTACTTC

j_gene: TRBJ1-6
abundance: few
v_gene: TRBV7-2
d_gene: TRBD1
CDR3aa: CASSRDRTNSPLHF
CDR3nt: TGTGCCAGCAGCCGGGACAGGACTAATTCACCCCTCCACTTT

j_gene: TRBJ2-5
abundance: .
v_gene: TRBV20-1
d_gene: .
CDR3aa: CTGRHQETQYF
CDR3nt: TGCACCGGACGGCATCAAGAGACCCAGTACTTC

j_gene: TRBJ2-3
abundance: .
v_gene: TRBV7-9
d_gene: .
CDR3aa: CASSRDSTDTQYF
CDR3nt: TGTGCCAGCAGTAGGGATAGTACAGATACGCAGTATTTT

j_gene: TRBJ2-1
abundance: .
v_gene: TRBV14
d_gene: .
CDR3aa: CASSQVNRILEQFF
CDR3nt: TGTGCCAGCAGCCAAGTCAACAGGATACTTGAGCAGTTCTTC

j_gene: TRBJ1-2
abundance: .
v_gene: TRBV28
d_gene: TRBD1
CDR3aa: CATQNSGTAYGYTF
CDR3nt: TGTGCCACCCAGAATTCCGGGACAGCCTATGGCTACACCTTC

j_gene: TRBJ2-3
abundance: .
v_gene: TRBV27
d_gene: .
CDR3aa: CASSSQDIRDTQYF
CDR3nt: TGTGCCAGCAGTTCTCAGGACATAAGAGATACGCAGTATTTT

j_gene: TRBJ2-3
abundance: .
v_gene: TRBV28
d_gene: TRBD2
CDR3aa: CASSFRSGVTDTQYF
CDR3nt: TGTGCCAGCAGTTTTCGTAGCGGGGTCACAGATACGCAGTATTTT

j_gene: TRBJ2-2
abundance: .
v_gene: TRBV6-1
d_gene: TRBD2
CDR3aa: CASSERAGAGTGELFF
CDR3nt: TGTGCCAGCAGTGAAAGGGCGGGAGCGGGCACCGGGGAGCTGTTTTTT

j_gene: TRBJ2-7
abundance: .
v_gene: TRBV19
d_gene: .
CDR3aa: CASRMDYEQYF
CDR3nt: TGTGCCAGTCGCATGGATTACGAGCAGTACTTC